The entry that follows covers one T cell receptor beta chain sequence. This entry is derived from a study of blood T cell repertoires in COVID-19. Trimming cost V 0 bases and J 6 bases, with 12 bases left between them. From germline, CDR1 is LGHDT and CDR2 YNNKEL (reference sequence). The CDR3 is 15 amino acids. In the authors' methods: Reference gene primer amplification gave nucleated cell count estimates. Clones were sequenced by immunoSEQ multiplex PCR, and TCRdb holds only the in-frame ones, with some missing. The V and J calls and clone size are taken from that table; D and trimming were inferred from the DNA. Of about 410,000 clones listed, around 86% are singletons.

Sequenced sample: peripheral blood. The rearrangement uses TRBV3-1 (or the pseudogene TRBV3-2) and TRBJ2-1, with D possibly TRBD2 on 6 matching bases. This clonotype was sampled from a woman aged 25 to 39 with active or convalescent COVID-19. The CDR3 protein is CASSQEPLSGNEQFF. The CDR3 bases are TGTGCCAGCAGCCAAGAACCTCTTAGCGGCAATGAGCAGTTCTTC.